Listed here are 10 T cell receptor beta chains from one sample, sequenced in a study of T cell responses to AZD1222 COVID-19 vaccine. Generated by immunoSEQ multiplex PCR, the TCRdb table keeps only in-frame clones and is missing some. This table has 75,000 to 85,000 clones, roughly nine tenths appearing once. The sample consisted of peripheral blood, taken on day 0 of AZD1222 vaccination. These receptors came from an adult in good health.

This chain joins TRBV19 and TRBJ1-2; perhaps TRBD1 as D (6 bases). The V end lost 8 bases, the J end lost 8 bases, and 27 bases lay between the germline ends. In germline, CDR1 is LNHDA, CDR2 SQIVND (reference sequence). The CDR3 covers 16 residues. Written as DNA, the CDR3 is TGTGCCAGTCGAAATCTCCCGGGACACAATACGGAAGGCTACACCTTC. Its protein is CASRNLPGHNTEGYTF.

CDR3 in DNA: TGTGCCAGCAGCGTAGGAGTGACCGAGGTGCGAGAGACCCAGTACTTC. This gives the protein CASSVGVTEVRETQYF. The chain couples TRBV9 to TRBJ2-5; the D is unclear. V lost 0 bases to trimming and J lost 4 bases, with 16 bases between them. The CDR3 has 16 amino acids. Germline lookup yields CDR1 SGDLS and CDR2 YYNGEE. The complete variable domain, with remaining parts taken from reference TRBV9 and TRBJ2-5, reads DSGVTQTPKHLITATGQRVTLRCSPRSGDLSVYWYQQSLDQGLQFLIQYYNGEERAKGNILERFSAQQFPDLHSELNLSSLELGDSALYFCASSVGVTEVRETQYFGPGTRLLVL.

The V and J genes are TRBV2 and TRBJ2-6; a possible D gene is TRBD1 (6 bases). CDR3 size: 15 residues. With 11 bases removed from V and 0 bases from J, the gap between germline ends came to 14 bases. Germline V CDR1 and CDR2: SNHLY, FYNNEI. CDR3 region: CAGGQTDSGANVLTF. CDR3 nucleotide sequence: TGTGCCGGTGGACAGACCGACTCTGGGGCCAACGTCCTGACTTTC.

In its sample, this clone was seen once. V is TRBV3-1 (or the pseudogene TRBV3-2) and J is TRBJ1-2; D unclear. Germline CDR1 and CDR2: LGHDT and YNNKEL (reference sequence). This CDR3 is built from 17 residues. With 0 bases removed from V and 7 bases from J, the gap between germline ends came to 21 bases. The CDR3 reads CASSQELETPFGSGYTF. CDR3 coding DNA: TGTGCCAGCAGCCAAGAGTTGGAGACCCCTTTTGGTAGTGGCTACACCTTC.

The chain combines TRBV6-5 with TRBJ2-7; 7 bases map to TRBD1. Germline V gives CDR1 MNHEY, CDR2 SVGAGI. CDR3 size: 15 residues. Trimming removed 5 bases from V and 2 bases from J; junction bases left unmatched: 9. CDR3 nucleotides: TGTGCCAGCAGTCCACTCGGGACAGTAGCCTACGAGCAGTACTTC. Translated, it gives CASSPLGTVAYEQYF.

The J gene is TRBJ2-1, the V gene TRBV7-2; D may be TRBD2 (6 bases). The CDR3 extends over 14 amino acids. The germline V gene has CDR1 SGHTA and CDR2 FQGNSA. The V and J ends lost 3 bases and 4 bases respectively, with 10 bases between them. The CDR3 region is CASSFRTKYNEQFF. Here the CDR3 DNA reads TGTGCCAGCAGCTTCCGGACTAAATACAATGAGCAGTTCTTC.

The DNA for the CDR3 is TGTGCCAGCAGCCAAGATGGGAGCGGGAGGGAGACCCAGTACTTC. Protein sequence: CASSQDGSGRETQYF. This chain uses TRBV3-1 (or the pseudogene TRBV3-2) with TRBJ2-5, with 9 bases matching TRBD2. There are 15 residues in the CDR3. V shed 0 bases and J 5 bases; nucleotides not matched to a gene: 4. Per the germline V gene, CDR1 is LGHDT and CDR2 is YNNKEL (reference sequence).

This clone was counted only a few times. The V call is TRBV11-3, the J call TRBJ2-2, with a weak D call TRBD1 (6 bases). Germline loops: CDR1 SGHNT, CDR2 YENEEA. This CDR3 region has 15 residues. Deletions cut 1 base from V and 8 bases from J, with 14 bases between. The CDR3 nucleotides are TGTGCCAGCAGCTTAGGGGCAGGGGTGAATGGGGAGCTGTTTTTT. Amino acids: CASSLGAGVNGELFF.

Only one count was recorded for this clone. The chain joins TRBV28 to TRBJ1-6; possible D gene TRBD1, 5 bases. V lost 8 bases, J lost 5 bases, and 10 bases lay in between. Germline V gives CDR1 MDHEN, CDR2 SYDVKM. This CDR3 is built from 13 residues. Here the CDR3 reads CASRGRNNSPLHF. DNA of the CDR3: TGTGCCAGCCGGGGACGGAATAATTCACCCCTCCACTTT.

The rearrangement joins TRBV5-8 to TRBJ1-6; TRBD1 might be the D (5 bases). The CDR3 extends over 16 amino acids. Per the germline V gene, CDR1 is SGHTS and CDR2 is YDEGEE. The germline V and J ends were trimmed by 0 bases and 3 bases, with 10 bases remaining between them. The CDR3 DNA follows: TGTGCCAGCAGCTTGGAGGGGACGGACTATAATTCACCCCTCCACTTT. Its translation: CASSLEGTDYNSPLHF.